Presented here are 2 T cell receptor beta chains from one specimen sequenced in a study of blood T cell repertoires in COVID-19. Libraries were prepared by immunoSEQ multiplex PCR; TCRdb keeps only in-frame clonotypes and omits some of them. Of a few hundred thousand clones detected, 80% to 90% appear once; the ten largest clones hold just over 8%. Input material: PBMCs or T cells enriched from blood (not recorded which). The receptors here all came from a woman aged 55-69 years who had recovered from COVID-19.

This chain connects TRBV19 to TRBJ1-5; D is perhaps TRBD1 (6 bases). This CDR3 spans 14 amino acids. Trimming stripped 5 bases from V and 4 bases from J, with 12 bases between. Looked up from germline, CDR1 is LNHDA and CDR2 is SQIVND (reference sequence). This CDR3 reads CASSSGTKNQPQHF. CDR3 nucleotide sequence: TGTGCCAGTAGTTCAGGGACAAAGAATCAGCCCCAGCATTTT.

The chain links TRBV4-1 to TRBJ1-5; a possible D gene is TRBD1 (6 bases). With 0 bases removed from V and 4 bases from J, the gap between germline ends came to 16 bases. Germline V gives CDR1 MGHRA, CDR2 YSYEKL. This CDR3 spans 17 amino acids. In nucleotides, the CDR3 is TGCGCCAGCAGCCAAGACCGAGGGGGGGGAGGGAATCAGCCCCAGCATTTT. The encoded protein is CASSQDRGGGGNQPQHF.